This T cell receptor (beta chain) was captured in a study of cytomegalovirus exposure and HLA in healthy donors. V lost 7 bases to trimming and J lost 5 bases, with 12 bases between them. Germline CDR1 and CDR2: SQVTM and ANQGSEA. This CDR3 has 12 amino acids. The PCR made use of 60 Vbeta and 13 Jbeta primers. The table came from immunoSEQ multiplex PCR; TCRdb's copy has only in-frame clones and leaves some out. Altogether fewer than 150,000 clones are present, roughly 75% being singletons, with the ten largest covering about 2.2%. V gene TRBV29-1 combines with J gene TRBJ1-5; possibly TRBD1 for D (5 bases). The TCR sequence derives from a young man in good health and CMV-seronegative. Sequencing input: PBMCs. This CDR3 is CSANLGDQPQHF. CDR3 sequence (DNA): TGCAGCGCCAATCTAGGGGATCAGCCCCAGCATTTT.